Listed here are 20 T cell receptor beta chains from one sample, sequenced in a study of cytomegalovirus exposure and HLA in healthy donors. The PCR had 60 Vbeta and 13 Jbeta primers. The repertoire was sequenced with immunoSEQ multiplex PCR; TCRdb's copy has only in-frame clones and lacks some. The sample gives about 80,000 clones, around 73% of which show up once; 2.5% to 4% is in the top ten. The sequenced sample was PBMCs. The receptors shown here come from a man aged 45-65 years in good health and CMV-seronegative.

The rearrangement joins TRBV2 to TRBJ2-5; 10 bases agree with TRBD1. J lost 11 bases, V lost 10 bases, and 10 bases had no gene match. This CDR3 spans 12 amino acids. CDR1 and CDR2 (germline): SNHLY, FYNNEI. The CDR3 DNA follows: TGTGCCACCAGGACAGGGGGATATGAGCAGTACTTC. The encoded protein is CATRTGGYEQYF. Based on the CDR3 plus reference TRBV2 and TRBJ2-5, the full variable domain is EPEVTQTPSHQVTQMGQEVILRCVPISNHLYFYWYRQILGQKVEFLVSFYNNEISEKSEIFDDQFSVERPDGSNFTLKIRSTKLEDSAMYFCATRTGGYEQYFGPGTRLLVL.

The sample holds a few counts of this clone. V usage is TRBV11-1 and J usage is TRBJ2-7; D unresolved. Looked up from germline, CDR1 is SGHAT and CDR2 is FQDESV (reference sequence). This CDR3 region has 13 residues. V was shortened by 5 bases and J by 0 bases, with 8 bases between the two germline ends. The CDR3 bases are TGTGCCAGCAGCGGCCAACGCTCCTACGAGCAGTACTTC. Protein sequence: CASSGQRSYEQYF.

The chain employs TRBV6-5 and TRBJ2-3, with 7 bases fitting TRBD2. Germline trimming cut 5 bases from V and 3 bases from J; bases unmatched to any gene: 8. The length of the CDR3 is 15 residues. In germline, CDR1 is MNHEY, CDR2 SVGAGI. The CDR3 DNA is TGTGCCAGCAGTCCCGGGTGGGGGGGGACAGATACGCAGTATTTT. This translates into CASSPGWGGTDTQYF.

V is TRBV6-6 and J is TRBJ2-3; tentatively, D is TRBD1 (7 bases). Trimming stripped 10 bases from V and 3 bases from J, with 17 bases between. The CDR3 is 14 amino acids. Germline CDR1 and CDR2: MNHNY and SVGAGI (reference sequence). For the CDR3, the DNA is TGTGCCACCAGGGGGGCCCTAACGACAGATACGCAGTATTTT. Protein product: CATRGALTTDTQYF.

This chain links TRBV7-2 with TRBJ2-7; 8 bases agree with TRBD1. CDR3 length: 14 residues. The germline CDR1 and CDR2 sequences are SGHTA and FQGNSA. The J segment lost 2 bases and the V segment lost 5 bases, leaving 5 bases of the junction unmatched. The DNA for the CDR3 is TGTGCCAGCAGCCCCGGACAGGGTCCCTACGAGCAGTACTTC. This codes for CASSPGQGPYEQYF.

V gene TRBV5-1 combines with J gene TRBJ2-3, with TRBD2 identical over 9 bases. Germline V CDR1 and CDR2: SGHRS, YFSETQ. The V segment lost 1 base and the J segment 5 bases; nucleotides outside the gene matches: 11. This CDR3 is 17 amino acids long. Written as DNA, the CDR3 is TGCGCCAGCAGCTTGTTAAGCGGGGGGCCCCTTGGAGATACGCAGTATTTT. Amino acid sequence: CASSLLSGGPLGDTQYF.

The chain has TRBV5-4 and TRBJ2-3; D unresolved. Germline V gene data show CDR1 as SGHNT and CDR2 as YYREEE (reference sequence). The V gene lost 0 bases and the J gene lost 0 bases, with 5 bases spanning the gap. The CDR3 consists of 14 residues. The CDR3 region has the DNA TGTGCCAGCAGCTTGGGGCAGAGCACAGATACGCAGTATTTT. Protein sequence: CASSLGQSTDTQYF.

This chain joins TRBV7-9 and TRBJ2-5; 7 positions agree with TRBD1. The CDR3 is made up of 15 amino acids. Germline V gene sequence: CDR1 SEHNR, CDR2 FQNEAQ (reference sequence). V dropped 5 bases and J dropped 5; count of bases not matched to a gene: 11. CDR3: CASSLRTGGVETQYF. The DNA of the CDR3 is TGTGCCAGCAGCCTGCGGACAGGCGGAGTGGAGACCCAGTACTTC.

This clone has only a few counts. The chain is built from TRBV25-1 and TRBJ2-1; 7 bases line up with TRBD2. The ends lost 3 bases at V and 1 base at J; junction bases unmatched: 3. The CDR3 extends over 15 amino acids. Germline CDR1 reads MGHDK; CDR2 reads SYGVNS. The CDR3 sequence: CASSDPGGSYNEQFF. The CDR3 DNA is TGTGCCAGCAGTGACCCCGGGGGGTCCTACAATGAGCAGTTCTTC.

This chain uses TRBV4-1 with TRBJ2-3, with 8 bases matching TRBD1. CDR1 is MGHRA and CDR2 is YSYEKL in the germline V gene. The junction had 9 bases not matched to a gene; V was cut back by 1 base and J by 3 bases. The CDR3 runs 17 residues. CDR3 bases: TGCGCCAGCAGCCAAGTTTCCAGGGGGCTGGGGACAGATACGCAGTATTTT. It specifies CASSQVSRGLGTDTQYF.

Written as DNA, the CDR3 is TGTGCCAGCAGTGTCCAGGGTAACGAGCAGTACTTC. Its translation: CASSVQGNEQYF. The chain uses TRBV2 and TRBJ2-7, with D possibly TRBD1 on 5 matching bases. V was shortened by 4 bases and J by 5 bases, with 9 bases between the two germline ends. The CDR3 consists of 12 residues. The V gene's germline CDR1 is SNHLY and CDR2 FYNNEI.

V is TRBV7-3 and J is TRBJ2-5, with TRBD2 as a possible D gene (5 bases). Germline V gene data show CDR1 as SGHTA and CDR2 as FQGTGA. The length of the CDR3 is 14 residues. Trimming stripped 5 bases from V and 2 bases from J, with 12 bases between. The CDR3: CASSRGPSQETQYF. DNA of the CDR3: TGTGCCAGCAGCCGCGGGCCTAGTCAAGAGACCCAGTACTTC.

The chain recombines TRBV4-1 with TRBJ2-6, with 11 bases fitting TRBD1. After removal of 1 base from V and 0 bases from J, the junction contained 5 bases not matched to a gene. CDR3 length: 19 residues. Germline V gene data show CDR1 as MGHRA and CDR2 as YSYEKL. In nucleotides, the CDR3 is TGCGCCAGCAGCCAAGCAACCGGGACAGGGGGCTCTGGGGCCAACGTCCTGACTTTC. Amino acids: CASSQATGTGGSGANVLTF.

CDR3 nucleotides: TGTGCCAGTAGTATATGGCTGAGCACAGATACGCAGTATTTT. It encodes CASSIWLSTDTQYF. The gene calls are TRBV19 and TRBJ2-3, with D uncertain. The CDR3 has 14 residues. The ends were cut back, 2 bases at V and 0 bases at J, with 6 bases in the middle. CDR1 is LNHDA and CDR2 is SQIVND in the germline V gene (reference sequence).

The CDR3, as DNA: TGTGCCAGTAGTATAGCTAGGACAATTTCTAGCACAGATACGCAGTATTTT. This gives the protein CASSIARTISSTDTQYF. The rearrangement joins TRBV19 to TRBJ2-3; D is perhaps TRBD1 (5 bases). The CDR3 length is 17 residues. CDR1 and CDR2 from the germline V gene are LNHDA and SQIVND (reference sequence). The V and J ends lost 1 base and 0 bases respectively, with 14 bases between them.

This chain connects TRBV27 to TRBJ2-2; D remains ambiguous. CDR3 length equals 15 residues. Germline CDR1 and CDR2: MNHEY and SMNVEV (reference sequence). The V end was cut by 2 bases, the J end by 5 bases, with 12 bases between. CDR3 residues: CASSLNGLKTGELFF. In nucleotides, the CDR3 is TGTGCCAGCAGTTTAAACGGGTTAAAAACCGGGGAGCTGTTTTTT.

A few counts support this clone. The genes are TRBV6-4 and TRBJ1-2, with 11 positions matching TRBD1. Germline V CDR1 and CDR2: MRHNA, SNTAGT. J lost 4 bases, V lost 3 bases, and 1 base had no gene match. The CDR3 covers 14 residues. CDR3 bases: TGTGCCAGCAGTGAGGGGACAGGGGGCTATGGCTACACCTTC. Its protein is CASSEGTGGYGYTF.

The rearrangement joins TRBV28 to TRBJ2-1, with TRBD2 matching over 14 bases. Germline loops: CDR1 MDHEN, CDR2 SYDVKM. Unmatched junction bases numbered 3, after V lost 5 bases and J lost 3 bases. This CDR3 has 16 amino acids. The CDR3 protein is CASSRLAGGLYNEQFF. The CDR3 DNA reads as TGTGCCAGCAGTAGACTAGCGGGGGGGCTCTACAATGAGCAGTTCTTC.

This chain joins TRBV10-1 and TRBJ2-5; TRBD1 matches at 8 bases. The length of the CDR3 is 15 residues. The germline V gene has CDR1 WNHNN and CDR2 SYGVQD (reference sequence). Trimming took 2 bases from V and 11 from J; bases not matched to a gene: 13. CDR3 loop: CASSELGQGVWEQYF. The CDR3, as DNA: TGCGCCAGCAGTGAGCTCGGACAGGGAGTGTGGGAGCAGTACTTC.

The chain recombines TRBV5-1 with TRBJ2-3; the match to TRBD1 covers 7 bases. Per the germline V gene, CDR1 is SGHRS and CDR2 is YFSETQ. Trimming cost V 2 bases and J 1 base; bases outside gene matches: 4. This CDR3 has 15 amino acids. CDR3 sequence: CASSFDRVGTDTQYF. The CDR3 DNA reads TGCGCCAGCAGCTTCGACAGGGTGGGCACAGATACGCAGTATTTT.